This T cell receptor beta chain is from a study of blood T cell repertoires in COVID-19. Study background: Donors in the United States, Italy and Spain gave samples during acute or convalescent COVID-19.

This table comes from immunoSEQ multiplex PCR, and its TCRdb copy is limited to in-frame clones, with some not included. Of about 140,000 clones listed, around nine tenths were seen once; the top ten hold 5% to 6%. The CDR3 contains 16 residues. The germline V gene encodes CDR1 LNHDA and CDR2 SQIVND (reference sequence). Trimming cost V 5 bases and J 7 bases; bases outside gene matches: 13. The V and J genes are TRBV19 and TRBJ2-7, with TRBD2 matching over 11 bases. Input material: peripheral blood. The TCR sequence derives from a human donor in a cohort sampled during active COVID-19. In nucleotides, the CDR3 is TGTGCCAGTAGTCCGTCGACTAGCGGGAATCTCGAGGAGCAGTACTTC. Translated: CASSPSTSGNLEEQYF. Supplemented by reference TRBV19 and TRBJ2-7, the full variable domain reads DGGITQSPKYLFRKEGQNVTLSCEQNLNHDAMYWYRQDPGQGLRLIYYSQIVNDFQKGDIAEGYSVSREKKESFPLTVTSAQKNPTAFYLCASSPSTSGNLEEQYFGPGTRLTVT.